Listed here is a single T cell receptor beta chain. The target antigen is unknown. This sample stems from a study of PD-1 blockade in classical Hodgkin lymphoma. Whole-study context: Patients in the cohort were put on intravenous nivolumab, 3 mg/kg every 2 weeks.

The CDR3 consists of 13 residues. Between the trimmed V and J ends, which lost 4 bases and 12 bases, there was a span of 16 bases. Germline CDR1 is SGHRS and CDR2 is YFSETQ. Using immunoSEQ multiplex PCR, the repertoire was profiled, and TCRdb retains in-frame clones only, with some absent. The data contain tens of thousands of clones, roughly 88% of them singletons. Every single patient, without exception, relapsed after autologous stem cell transplantation, and brentuximab vedotin exposure varied. Patients showed best responses of complete response, partial response or progressive disease. General observations from the study: By C4D1 there was a significant rise in CD4+ TCR diversity but not in CD8+ TCR diversity.

The specimen comprised peripheral blood mononuclear cells (PBMCs), sampled at baseline. This chain connects TRBV5-1 to TRBJ1-4; possible D gene TRBD1, 5 bases. The source of this sequence is a human donor with classical Hodgkin lymphoma. The CDR3 coding sequence is TGCGCCAGCAGCCCGTCGGGGCAAGCGGAACTGTTTTTT. Translated: CASSPSGQAELFF.